Only a few counts were recorded for the clone carrying this TCR beta chain. Its antigen is unknown. This entry comes from a study of T cell responses to AZD1222 COVID-19 vaccine. Study-level findings and limits: Most donors were white British, females outnumbered males, and clonal diversity was possibly underestimated. The span of vaccine-associated CD4 TCRs extended across spike, with dominance at 160-218 and 743-854. Reports say nearly half of spike-specific TCRs go after unmutated variant regions.

This CDR3 has 15 amino acids. The germline V gene has CDR1 SGDLS and CDR2 YYNGEE. Trimming cost V 0 bases and J 7 bases; bases outside gene matches: 7. Here immunoSEQ multiplex PCR was the method, and the copy in TCRdb shows in-frame clones only, minus some. The sample gives fewer than 200,000 clones, roughly 88% of which show up once; around 4.4% is in the top ten. The chain joins TRBV9 to TRBJ2-3, with 8 bases identical to TRBD2. The TCR was taken from an adult who received the AZD1222 COVID-19 vaccine. Here the sequenced sample was peripheral blood, taken 28 days after the second AZD1222 dose. The CDR3: CASSVGRGGRNTQYF. CDR3 bases: TGTGCCAGCAGCGTAGGTCGGGGGGGCCGAAATACGCAGTATTTT.